These 13 T cell receptor beta chains came from one sample sequenced in a study of response to subunit inactivated influenza vaccine. TCRdb redid the calling of the RT-PCR reads with MiXCR, one entry per CDR3 protein. The sample has roughly 190,000 distinct CDR3 sequences, around 14% seen once. Sequencing was performed on CD8+ T cells sorted from PBMCs, taken roughly 5 days after vaccination. These receptors all come from a man aged 45-65 years who received an inactivated influenza vaccine.

This clonotype was recorded a few times. V is TRBV4-1 and J is TRBJ2-7; maybe TRBD1 (5 bases). Germline V CDR1 and CDR2: MGHRA, YSYEKL. V shed 0 bases and J shed 0 bases, with 12 bases lying between them. The CDR3 consists of 16 residues. CDR3 in DNA: TGCGCCAGCAGCCAAGACTCCAGGGCCTTCTCCTACGAGCAGTACTTC. The encoded protein is CASSQDSRAFSYEQYF.

This clonotype was observed a handful of times. This rearrangement joins TRBV7-9 to TRBJ1-2; 7 bases agree with TRBD1. Germline CDR1 is SEHNR and CDR2 is FQNEAQ (reference sequence). Losses at the gene ends were 1 base for V and 8 bases for J; bases not matched to a gene: 7. The CDR3 covers 14 residues. CDR3 sequence: CASSLGEGAMGYTF. Written as DNA, the CDR3 is TGTGCCAGCAGCTTAGGGGAGGGGGCGATGGGCTACACCTTC. Drawing the rest from reference TRBV7-9 and TRBJ1-2, the complete variable domain is DTGVSQNPRHKITKRGQNVTFRCDPISEHNRLYWYRQTLGQGPEFLTYFQNEAQLEKSRLLSDRFSAERPKGSFSTLEIQRTEQGDSAMYLCASSLGEGAMGYTFGSGTRLTVV.

This clonotype was counted between two and nine times. V is TRBV28 and J is TRBJ2-3, with D perhaps matching TRBD2 (5 bases). Looked up from germline, CDR1 is MDHEN and CDR2 is SYDVKM. The CDR3 totals 15 residues. V lost 5 bases and J lost 0, with 12 bases in between. The DNA for the CDR3 is TGTGCCAGCAGTCCGACTATACCTAGCACAGATACGCAGTATTTT. This sequence encodes CASSPTIPSTDTQYF.

The chain recombines TRBV14 with TRBJ2-2; D not resolved. The CDR3 has 16 amino acids. V shed 0 bases and J shed 1 base, with 9 bases lying between them. The germline CDR1 and CDR2 sequences are SGHDN and FVKESK. CDR3 amino acids: CASSQEPGRNTGELFF. The CDR3 DNA reads as TGTGCCAGCAGCCAAGAACCGGGTCGGAACACCGGGGAGCTGTTTTTT.

In this sample, this clonotype turned up a few times. The V gene is TRBV7-6, the J gene TRBJ2-7; TRBD2 matches at 10 bases. The CDR3 sequence is 17 residues long. Germline lookup yields CDR1 SGHVS and CDR2 FNYEAQ. Trimming cost V 1 base and J 3 bases; bases outside gene matches: 9. The CDR3: CASSLDRTTSGNYEQYF. CDR3 coding DNA: TGTGCCAGCAGCTTAGATAGAACAACTAGCGGGAACTACGAGCAGTACTTC.

The sample holds a few counts of this clonotype. This chain connects TRBV6-2 or TRBV6-3 to TRBJ2-1; tentative D call: TRBD2 (7 bases). The V end lost 6 bases, the J end lost 2 bases, and 11 bases lay between the germline ends. The length of the CDR3 is 14 residues. The germline gives CDR1 MNHEY, CDR2 SVGEGT. CDR3 bases: TGTGCCAGCAGCTGGGGGGGCGCCTACAATGAGCAGTTCTTC. Encoded protein: CASSWGGAYNEQFF.

This clonotype was picked up one time. It may be a read error: a sequence one base away is much more abundant. This chain joins TRBV7-2 and TRBJ1-1; no firm D call. The CDR3 extends over 14 amino acids. Germline V gives CDR1 SGHTA, CDR2 FQGNSA. The CDR3, as DNA: TGTGCCAGCAGCTTAGCGGTAACGAACACTGAAGCTTCCTTT. Residues: CASSLAVTNTEASF.

This clonotype turned up a few times. The chain joins TRBV7-6 to TRBJ2-2; D might be TRBD2 (5 bases). The CDR3 has 15 amino acids. Trimming stripped 6 bases from V and 1 base from J, with 12 bases between. CDR1 is SGHVS and CDR2 is FNYEAQ in the germline V gene. The CDR3 sequence: CASSLTRMNTGELFF. CDR3 bases: TGTGCCAGCAGTCTTACTAGGATGAACACCGGGGAGCTGTTTTTT.

The chain carries TRBV2 and TRBJ2-6, with D hard to call. The CDR3 is 13 residues long. Trimming removed 7 bases at V and 2 bases at J, with 6 bases between. Germline V gene lookup returns CDR1 SNHLY and CDR2 FYNNEI. The chain's CDR3 is CASNTAGANVLTF. The CDR3 nucleotides are TGTGCCAGCAACACTGCTGGGGCCAACGTCCTGACTTTC.

This clonotype was seen a few times. The gene calls are TRBV11-2 and TRBJ2-7; no clear D gene. The germline V gene encodes CDR1 SGHAT and CDR2 FQNNGV. The CDR3 runs 13 residues. V dropped 6 bases and J dropped 1 base, with 10 bases sitting between them. The CDR3 loop is CASSVHQSYEQYF. CDR3 nucleotide sequence: TGTGCCAGCAGTGTACACCAGTCCTACGAGCAGTACTTC.

This clonotype was picked up a small number of times. The rearrangement joins TRBV28 to TRBJ2-1; 8 bases match TRBD2. Germline V CDR1 and CDR2: MDHEN, SYDVKM. The CDR3 spans 15 residues. The V gene end was trimmed by 6 bases and the J gene end by 4 bases; junction bases not matched to a gene: 8. Here the CDR3 reads CASRDTSGLYNEQFF. For the CDR3, the DNA is TGTGCCAGCAGGGATACTAGCGGCCTGTACAATGAGCAGTTCTTC.

This clonotype appeared a few times. The chain joins TRBV6-1 to TRBJ2-1, with 7 bases matching TRBD1. V shed 6 bases, J shed 9 bases, and the junction held 14 bases outside the gene matches. CDR1 MNHNS and CDR2 SASEGT come from the germline V gene. This CDR3 has 15 amino acids. The CDR3 DNA reads TGTGCCAGCAGCCCAAACAGGGGCCTGTGGGGTGAGCAGTTCTTC. Its translation is CASSPNRGLWGEQFF.

The V and J genes are TRBV7-9 and TRBJ2-5; D uncertain. CDR1 is SEHNR and CDR2 is FQNEAQ in the germline V gene (reference sequence). This CDR3 is built from 15 residues. Trimming cost V 6 bases and J 5 bases, with 19 bases left between them. The CDR3 region is CASSLVAGARETQYF. The CDR3 bases are TGTGCCAGCAGTCTAGTGGCCGGCGCCAGGGAGACCCAGTACTTC.